Each of the 15 T cell receptor beta chains below was sequenced from the same sample in a study of T cell changes during pregnancy in multiple sclerosis. The repertoire was sequenced with immunoSEQ multiplex PCR; TCRdb's copy has only in-frame clones and lacks some. The table shows 20,000 to 25,000 clones, with 90% to 95% occurring only once. The sequencing here drew on CD8+ T cells from peripheral blood mononuclear cells, taken in the third trimester of pregnancy. The receptors derive from a female donor with multiple sclerosis, enrolled in a pregnancy study.

This chain connects TRBV19 to TRBJ1-1; D remains ambiguous. In germline, CDR1 is LNHDA, CDR2 SQIVND (reference sequence). The CDR3 has 15 residues. V lost 3 bases, J lost 3 bases, and 14 bases lay in between. The CDR3 coding sequence is TGTGCCAGTAGTATCTGGACGGTGGAGGACACTGAAGCTTTCTTT. Translation gives CASSIWTVEDTEAFF. Full variable domain (remainder filled in from reference TRBV19 and TRBJ1-1): DGGITQSPKYLFRKEGQNVTLSCEQNLNHDAMYWYRQDPGQGLRLIYYSQIVNDFQKGDIAEGYSVSREKKESFPLTVTSAQKNPTAFYLCASSIWTVEDTEAFFGQGTRLTVV.

This sequence joins TRBV7-9 and TRBJ1-5, with 9 bases aligning to TRBD1. Trimming removed 5 bases from V and 7 bases from J; junction bases left unmatched: 3. Germline loops: CDR1 SEHNR, CDR2 FQNEAQ (reference sequence). The CDR3 runs 13 residues. DNA of the CDR3: TGTGCCAGCAGCCTCGGACAGGGGCAGCCCCAGCATTTT. Amino acids: CASSLGQGQPQHF. Supplemented by reference TRBV7-9 and TRBJ1-5, the full variable domain reads DTGVSQNPRHKITKRGQNVTFRCDPISEHNRLYWYRQTLGQGPEFLTYFQNEAQLEKSRLLSDRFSAERPKGSFSTLEIQRTEQGDSAMYLCASSLGQGQPQHFGDGTRLSIL.

The J gene is TRBJ1-1, the V gene TRBV15; D not certain. This CDR3 is built from 13 residues. CDR1 and CDR2 from the germline V gene are LNHNV and YYDKDF (reference sequence). V lost 3 bases to trimming and J lost 4 bases, with 9 bases between them. CDR3 residues: CATSSGRGTEAFF. The CDR3 DNA reads as TGTGCCACCAGCAGTGGGCGGGGCACTGAAGCTTTCTTT.

The chain has TRBV5-1 and TRBJ1-1; the match to TRBD1 covers 8 bases. This CDR3 comprises 14 residues. V lost 4 bases to trimming and J lost 1 base; unmatched junction nucleotides: 3. From germline, CDR1 is SGHRS and CDR2 YFSETQ. CDR3 sequence: CASSHGTGNTEAFF. CDR3 bases: TGCGCCAGCAGCCACGGGACAGGGAACACTGAAGCTTTCTTT.

CDR3 amino acids: CASIKPGQGATGELFF. The CDR3 bases are TGTGCCAGCATTAAACCGGGACAGGGGGCGACCGGGGAGCTGTTTTTT. V and J are TRBV2 and TRBJ2-2; 12 bases agree with TRBD1. The V gene end was trimmed by 7 bases and the J gene end by 5 bases; junction bases not matched to a gene: 8. The germline V gene has CDR1 SNHLY and CDR2 FYNNEI. The CDR3 has 16 residues.

J is TRBJ1-2 and V is TRBV29-1, with D maybe TRBD1 (5 bases). Germline loops: CDR1 SQVTM, CDR2 ANQGSEA. V was trimmed by 0 bases and J by 4 bases, leaving 18 bases between them. The CDR3 runs to 16 residues. Here the CDR3 reads CSVEDGQGWSGYGYTF. The CDR3 DNA is TGCAGCGTTGAAGATGGTCAGGGTTGGAGTGGCTATGGCTACACCTTC.

This clone is a singleton in its sample. The chain has TRBV6-8 and TRBJ2-5; the match to TRBD1 covers 7 bases. The J call could be wrong; TRBJ2-7 is a better fit for the DNA end. The CDR3 totals 16 residues. CDR1 is MNHGY, CDR2 SAAAGT, per germline. CDR3 loop: CARIPTGRNYYYEQYF. The CDR3 region has the DNA TGTGCCAGAATACCGACAGGGCGAAACTACTACTACGAGCAGTACTTC.

This chain links TRBV19 with TRBJ2-2; 7 bases map to TRBD1. This CDR3 region has 15 residues. The ends lost 6 bases at V and 1 base at J; junction bases unmatched: 5. Germline values: CDR1 LNHDA, CDR2 SQIVND (reference sequence). The CDR3 DNA reads as TGTGCCAGTAGCTGGGACAGAGAGAACACCGGGGAGCTGTTTTTT. The encoded protein is CASSWDRENTGELFF. The full variable domain, completed using reference TRBV19 and TRBJ2-2, is DGGITQSPKYLFRKEGQNVTLSCEQNLNHDAMYWYRQDPGQGLRLIYYSQIVNDFQKGDIAEGYSVSREKKESFPLTVTSAQKNPTAFYLCASSWDRENTGELFFGEGSRLTVL.

This chain connects TRBV14 to TRBJ2-1; 12 nucleotides agree with TRBD2. In germline, CDR1 is SGHDN, CDR2 FVKESK. The junction had 4 bases not matched to a gene; V was cut back by 3 bases and J by 4 bases. The CDR3 runs to 16 residues. As DNA, the CDR3 is TGTGCCAGCAGCCAGGGGACTAGCGGGTATTACAATGAGCAGTTCTTC. Its translation: CASSQGTSGYYNEQFF.

The chain is built from TRBV27 and TRBJ1-1, with D possibly TRBD1 on 5 matching bases. This CDR3 has 15 residues. The V end was cut by 4 bases, the J end by 2 bases, with 14 bases between. Germline loops: CDR1 MNHEY, CDR2 SMNVEV (reference sequence). This CDR3 is CASSSWGGVNTEAFF. The CDR3 DNA is TGTGCCAGCAGTTCATGGGGAGGGGTTAACACTGAAGCTTTCTTT.

The chain is built from TRBV7-9 and TRBJ1-1; 8 bases match TRBD1. V shed 5 bases and J 1 base; nucleotides not matched to a gene: 6. Germline CDR1 is SEHNR and CDR2 is FQNEAQ (reference sequence). The CDR3 spans 15 residues. The CDR3 DNA reads TGTGCCAGCAGCGTCCTCAGGGGGCCGAACACTGAAGCTTTCTTT. This sequence encodes CASSVLRGPNTEAFF.

The chain recombines TRBV2 with TRBJ2-3, with 9 bases fitting TRBD2. V lost 11 bases to trimming and J lost 5 bases; unmatched junction nucleotides: 14. The CDR3 length is 15 residues. Germline CDR1 is SNHLY and CDR2 is FYNNEI. CDR3 in amino acids: CAAGPAGGPRDTQYF. The CDR3 coding sequence is TGTGCCGCGGGTCCCGCGGGGGGGCCTAGAGATACGCAGTATTTT.

The chain couples TRBV19 to TRBJ2-5, with 7 bases that match TRBD1. The CDR3 consists of 14 residues. Per germline, CDR1 LNHDA and CDR2 SQIVND (reference sequence). Trimming removed 3 bases from V and 4 bases from J; junction bases left unmatched: 5. The chain's CDR3 is CASSIFHRGETQYF. DNA for the CDR3: TGTGCCAGTAGTATTTTCCACAGGGGAGAGACCCAGTACTTC.

The sample holds one count of this clone. The chain is built from TRBV12-5 and TRBJ1-1; D ambiguous. Germline V gene lookup returns CDR1 LGHNT and CDR2 FRNRAP. V lost 3 bases, J lost 1 base, and 3 bases lay in between. The CDR3 covers 12 residues. Here the CDR3 reads CASGFGNTEAFF. The CDR3 bases are TGTGCTAGTGGTTTCGGGAACACTGAAGCTTTCTTT. Complete variable domain (other parts from reference TRBV12-5 and TRBJ1-1): DARVTQTPRHKVTEMGQEVTMRCQPILGHNTVFWYRQTMMQGLELLAYFRNRAPLDDSGMPKDRFSAEMPDATLATLKIQPSEPRDSAVYFCASGFGNTEAFFGQGTRLTVV.

This clone has only one observation. The chain joins TRBV5-1 to TRBJ2-5; 12 bases agree with TRBD1. The CDR3 loop spans 15 amino acids. With 4 bases clipped from V and 4 bases from J, the junction kept 5 bases outside the gene matches. The V gene's germline CDR1 is SGHRS and CDR2 YFSETQ. The DNA of the CDR3 is TGCGCCAGCAGCATGGGACAGGGGGCGCGAGAGACCCAGTACTTC. Translation gives CASSMGQGARETQYF.